This T cell receptor (beta chain) is from a study of OX40 agonist ivuxolimab in advanced cancers. Losses at the gene ends were 11 bases for V and 2 bases for J; bases not matched to a gene: 8. The CDR3 is made up of 13 amino acids. CDR1 MNHNS and CDR2 SASEGT come from the germline V gene. Measured with immunoSEQ multiplex PCR; TCRdb has only the in-frame clones, and not every one. The data show 15,000 to 20,000 clones, approximately 87% seen once. The sequences come from CD4+ or CD8+ T cells sorted from blood, collected in a trial of the OX40 agonist ivuxolimab. The chain has TRBV6-1 and TRBJ1-1; 7 bases align to TRBD1. The TCR sequence derives from an adult with an advanced solid tumor such as melanoma, head and neck, liver or kidney cancer. The CDR3 reads CAGRQGVNTEAFF. CDR3 DNA: TGTGCCGGCCGACAGGGAGTCAACACTGAAGCTTTCTTT.